This T cell receptor beta chain is from a study of shared clonotypes between healthy human individuals (dated by TCRdb to 2018 to 2020). At the level of the whole study: A few men and two women, aged 18 to 49 years, made up the cohort. For each donor, CD4 naive and CD4 memory were each given three plates, CD8 naive was given two plates, and CD8 memory was given one plate. To estimate repertoire size and how much clonotypes are shared between individuals, the study performed deep sequencing of blood TCR repertoires from 4 to 6 healthy adults. To increase sequencing depth and limit assay-specific biases, different laboratories used diverse techniques to prepare libraries and sequence TCR repertoires. Between about 0.85 and 8.9 billion PBMCs per donor were obtained by leukapheresis. Overall study results and their limits: Because the study included a small number of donors, the genetic and exposure-history diversity represented was limited. Pairwise subsampling indicated that sequencing depth was expected to affect the degree of clonotype sharing among donors. Sampling was limited to blood, and TCR repertoires in tissue likely differ from TCR repertoires in blood. Even with the large sequencing depth, rarefaction of the sorted-subset datasets indicated that sequencing was incomplete. Naive subsets generally had larger estimated clonotype richness than memory subsets. Compared with non-shared clonotypes, the clonotypes found in all four sorted-subset donors had higher generation probabilities. When four donors were compared, the shared fraction of clonotypes was approximately 5% for naive CD4, roughly 3.3% for naive CD8, 2% to 2.5% for memory CD4, and 0.3% to 0.5% for memory CD8.

Regarding this clone: No cognate antigen has been identified for it. No qualities accompany the bases; no much larger clone lies one base away.

CD8 naive samples consisted of CD45RO-negative cells that were positively selected for CCR7, yielding a CD45RA+CCR7+ population without TemRA cells. The donors were healthy, HIV-negative adults who had no recently reported acute infections or vaccinations. Every donor was a Caucasian adult residing in Nashville, Tennessee, USA. After blood collection by leukapheresis, PBMCs were isolated using Ficoll-Histopaque density gradient centrifugation and then cryopreserved in the vapor phase of liquid nitrogen. Analytical flow cytometry was used to check the purity and quantity of each magnetically sorted T cell population. Genomic DNA was isolated from each sorted fraction and quantified by UV absorbance on a Nanodrop 2000c. CDR1 is given as MNHNS and CDR2 as SASEGT, both from the germline V gene. V is clipped by 1 base and J by 4 bases, and the sequence between their germline boundaries is 10 bases long. The CDR3 runs 14 residues from the cysteine to the phenylalanine. Kept here is only the CDR3 DNA, which spans 42 bases and is read in frame from base 1.

Using the deep immunoSEQ assay, TCR CDR3 regions were amplified from genomic DNA by multiplex PCR. Extracted genomic DNA from each cell subset was spread evenly across all wells of several immunoSEQ 96-well plates, with each plate serving as a replicate. For sorted subsets, about 200 ng genomic DNA, equal to 30,000 to 35,000 T cell genomes, was loaded into each replicate PCR. Purified libraries were measured with a Qubit 3.0 fluorometer, size-checked on a Bioanalyzer 2100, and measured again with the KAPA Library Quantification kit. Every immunoSEQ 96-well plate was sequenced on a separate single-read 150-cycle Illumina NextSeq 550 flow cell. From the authors' description of their analysis: Because only junctional sequences without quality scores were contained in the immunoSEQ output, filtering matching that applied to full-length reads could not be performed. Sequences were annotated with PyIR, a Python wrapper for IgBLAST v1.9, using IMGT germline references to assign V/J genes and CDR3. Reads were removed for weak V/J assignments (E-value above 1e-6), missing CDR3, stop codons, out-of-frame junctions, or ambiguous translated residues. V3J clonotypes were defined by identical inferred V gene, J gene, and CDR3 amino acid sequence. Percentage overlap between repertoires was computed as shared unique clonotypes divided by the size of the smaller repertoire. Repertoire richness was assessed with RTK rarefaction, the Chao1 estimator, and Recon v2.1 estimates of unobserved clonotypes. For all TCRbeta clonotypes obtained by the gDNA method from four donors, generation probabilities were computed with OLGA. The table was pulled from immuneACCESS by TCRdb, which kept in-frame rearrangements only. Such tables lose some clones; where checked, under half of the loss comes from unresolved V genes, and the rest has no known cause. V and J calls plus clone size are reproduced from that table; the DNA served to infer D and trimming. This sample gives 600,000 or so clones in total; 95% to 98% of them show up just once. The top ten constitute 0.25% to 0.35% of the sample.

This receptor was obtained from a man aged 25-45 years in good health. The chain uses TRBV6-1 and TRBJ1-2; the D gene identity is not certain. Sequencing input: naive CD8+ T cells sorted from blood. The cell subset or site label of this sample denotes: CD45RA+CCR7+. CDR3 protein: CASSEETNGYGYTF. The bases are TGTGCCAGCAGTGAAGAGACAAACGGCTATGGCTACACCTTC.